Listed below are T cell receptor beta chains from one sample, sequenced in a study of cytomegalovirus exposure and HLA in healthy donors. Assay used: immunoSEQ multiplex PCR; TCRdb lists only in-frame clones, some missing. The sample has about 130,000 clones; 77% are singletons. Sequencing was carried out using PBMCs. These receptors were collected from a male donor in good health and CMV-seropositive. Each CDR3 is given with its conserved first and last residue. The D gene is left open where the match is weak. Rows may omit the clone size; those that give it use once, few, many or a size class.

d_call: -
j_call: TRBJ2-2
v_call: TRBV19
clone_size: -
cdr3_aa: CASKTGPSNTGELFF
cdr3_nt: TGTGCCAGTAAGACAGGACCCTCGAACACCGGGGAGCTGTTTTTT

d_call: TRBD1
j_call: TRBJ1-2
v_call: TRBV28
clone_size: -
cdr3_aa: CASKLSDRVHYGYTF
cdr3_nt: TGTGCCAGCAAGCTAAGCGACAGGGTCCACTATGGCTACACCTTC

d_call: -
j_call: TRBJ1-1
v_call: TRBV19
clone_size: -
cdr3_aa: CASSIRENTEAFF
cdr3_nt: TGTGCCAGTAGTATAAGAGAGAACACTGAAGCTTTCTTT

d_call: -
j_call: TRBJ1-2
v_call: TRBV5-1
clone_size: -
cdr3_aa: CASSLTGEPRRSYTF
cdr3_nt: TGCGCCAGCAGCTTGACCGGGGAACCAAGGAGGAGCTACACCTTC

d_call: TRBD1
j_call: TRBJ1-2
v_call: TRBV2
clone_size: -
cdr3_aa: CASIMDRPYGYTF
cdr3_nt: TGTGCCAGCATCATGGACAGGCCCTATGGCTACACCTTC

d_call: -
j_call: TRBJ1-2
v_call: TRBV27
clone_size: -
cdr3_aa: CASSLDSSYGYTF
cdr3_nt: TGTGCCAGCAGTTTAGACAGCTCCTATGGCTACACCTTC

d_call: -
j_call: TRBJ2-1
v_call: TRBV7-9
clone_size: -
cdr3_aa: CSSSPTQRVPYNEQFF
cdr3_nt: TGTTCCAGCAGCCCGACTCAGCGGGTCCCTTACAATGAGCAGTTCTTC

d_call: -
j_call: TRBJ2-4
v_call: TRBV14
clone_size: -
cdr3_aa: CASSRWANIQYF
cdr3_nt: TGTGCCAGCAGCCGTTGGGCAAACATTCAGTACTTC

d_call: -
j_call: TRBJ2-1
v_call: TRBV28
clone_size: -
cdr3_aa: CASSSTPGLAQFF
cdr3_nt: TGTGCCAGCAGTTCCACCCCCGGGTTGGCCCAGTTCTTC

d_call: TRBD1
j_call: TRBJ2-7
v_call: TRBV11-3
clone_size: -
cdr3_aa: CASSLSLGTGNTGEQYF
cdr3_nt: TGTGCCAGCAGCTTAAGCCTCGGGACAGGGAATACCGGCGAGCAGTACTTC

d_call: -
j_call: TRBJ1-1
v_call: TRBV14
clone_size: -
cdr3_aa: CASSQEYQLGEAFF
cdr3_nt: TGTGCCAGCAGCCAAGAGTACCAGCTAGGTGAAGCTTTCTTT

d_call: -
j_call: TRBJ1-2
v_call: TRBV14
clone_size: -
cdr3_aa: CASSPGLGRGDYGYTF
cdr3_nt: TGTGCCAGCAGCCCCGGCCTGGGCAGGGGAGACTATGGCTACACCTTC

d_call: TRBD1
j_call: TRBJ2-2
v_call: TRBV19
clone_size: few
cdr3_aa: CASRSTGGTGELFF
cdr3_nt: TGTGCCAGTAGATCTACAGGGGGCACCGGGGAGCTGTTTTTT

d_call: -
j_call: TRBJ1-3
v_call: TRBV7-2
clone_size: -
cdr3_aa: CASSPNLGGNTIYF
cdr3_nt: TGTGCCAGCAGCCCGAACCTCGGGGGAAACACCATATATTTT

d_call: TRBD1
j_call: TRBJ2-7
v_call: TRBV5-4
clone_size: -
cdr3_aa: CASSPVTGVLYEQYF
cdr3_nt: TGTGCCAGCAGCCCGGTGACAGGGGTTCTGTACGAGCAGTACTTC

d_call: -
j_call: TRBJ1-2
v_call: TRBV6-5
clone_size: -
cdr3_aa: CATRTATNYGYTF
cdr3_nt: TGTGCCACCCGGACAGCCACTAACTATGGCTACACCTTC

d_call: TRBD1
j_call: TRBJ1-5
v_call: TRBV6-5
clone_size: -
cdr3_aa: CASSQTGQGNQPQHF
cdr3_nt: TGTGCCAGCAGTCAGACCGGACAGGGCAATCAGCCCCAGCATTTT

d_call: -
j_call: TRBJ1-1
v_call: TRBV6-1
clone_size: -
cdr3_aa: CASSEGGHTEAFF
cdr3_nt: TGTGCCAGCAGTGAGGGGGGGCACACTGAAGCTTTCTTT

d_call: -
j_call: TRBJ2-2
v_call: TRBV9
clone_size: -
cdr3_aa: CASSFGQPNTGELFF
cdr3_nt: TGTGCCAGCAGCTTCGGACAGCCGAACACCGGGGAGCTGTTTTTT

d_call: TRBD2
j_call: TRBJ2-2
v_call: TRBV11-3
clone_size: once
cdr3_aa: CASSSGGVIGELFF
cdr3_nt: TGTGCCAGCAGCTCCGGGGGGGTGATCGGGGAGCTGTTTTTT

d_call: TRBD1
j_call: TRBJ1-1
v_call: TRBV5-6
clone_size: few
cdr3_aa: CASSWTGINTEAFF
cdr3_nt: TGTGCCAGCAGCTGGACAGGGATTAACACTGAAGCTTTCTTT

d_call: -
j_call: TRBJ2-7
v_call: TRBV6-1
clone_size: -
cdr3_aa: CASSEAQAGSYEQYF
cdr3_nt: TGTGCCAGCAGTGAAGCCCAGGCAGGGTCATACGAGCAGTACTTC

d_call: TRBD1
j_call: TRBJ2-7
v_call: TRBV27
clone_size: once
cdr3_aa: CASSLNEGTGVQYF
cdr3_nt: TGTGCCAGCAGTCTAAATGAGGGGACAGGGGTGCAGTACTTC

d_call: TRBD1
j_call: TRBJ1-5
v_call: TRBV30
clone_size: -
cdr3_aa: CAWSRDSVNQPQHF
cdr3_nt: TGTGCCTGGAGTAGGGACAGCGTCAATCAGCCCCAGCATTTT

d_call: -
j_call: TRBJ2-7
v_call: TRBV5-4
clone_size: -
cdr3_aa: CASSPSPSESSYEQYF
cdr3_nt: TGTGCCAGCAGTCCGAGTCCTAGCGAGTCCTCCTACGAGCAGTACTTC

d_call: -
j_call: TRBJ1-6
v_call: TRBV19
clone_size: -
cdr3_aa: CASSSRLGANSPLHF
cdr3_nt: TGTGCCAGTAGTTCCCGTCTAGGAGCCAATTCACCCCTCCACTTT

d_call: -
j_call: TRBJ2-2
v_call: TRBV9
clone_size: once
cdr3_aa: CASSVLADTGELFF
cdr3_nt: TGTGCCAGCAGCGTACTGGCAGACACCGGGGAGCTGTTTTTT

d_call: TRBD1
j_call: TRBJ1-5
v_call: TRBV30
clone_size: few
cdr3_aa: CAWSGQGEGPQHF
cdr3_nt: TGTGCCTGGAGTGGGCAGGGGGAAGGGCCCCAGCATTTT

d_call: -
j_call: TRBJ1-1
v_call: TRBV25-1
clone_size: -
cdr3_aa: CASSHGFGGTEAFF
cdr3_nt: TGTGCCAGCAGCCACGGTTTCGGTGGCACTGAAGCTTTCTTT

d_call: -
j_call: TRBJ2-2
v_call: TRBV7-6
clone_size: -
cdr3_aa: CASSPGPQPNTGELFF
cdr3_nt: TGTGCCAGCAGCCCTGGGCCACAGCCGAACACCGGGGAGCTGTTTTTT

d_call: -
j_call: TRBJ1-4
v_call: TRBV18
clone_size: -
cdr3_aa: CASSPADRKLFF
cdr3_nt: TGTGCCAGCTCACCCGCTGACAGAAAACTGTTTTTT

d_call: -
j_call: TRBJ1-5
v_call: TRBV7-2
clone_size: -
cdr3_aa: CASSLVGQIQPQHF
cdr3_nt: TGTGCCAGCAGCTTAGTTGGACAAATTCAGCCCCAGCATTTT

d_call: -
j_call: TRBJ1-1
v_call: TRBV1
clone_size: -
cdr3_aa: CTSSPEQANTEAFF
cdr3_nt: TGCACCAGCAGCCCAGAGCAGGCGAACACTGAAGCTTTCTTT

d_call: -
j_call: TRBJ1-6
v_call: TRBV25-1
clone_size: -
cdr3_aa: CASSAGGDNSPLHF
cdr3_nt: TGTGCCAGCAGTGCTGGGGGGGATAATTCACCCCTCCACTTT

d_call: TRBD2
j_call: TRBJ2-1
v_call: TRBV6-5
clone_size: -
cdr3_aa: CASSQGTSGRRGRFF
cdr3_nt: TGTGCCAGCAGTCAAGGGACTAGCGGGAGACGAGGTCGCTTCTTC

d_call: TRBD2
j_call: TRBJ2-1
v_call: TRBV15
clone_size: few
cdr3_aa: CATRGRDLAGGGNEQFF
cdr3_nt: TGTGCCACCAGGGGAAGAGACCTAGCGGGAGGGGGCAATGAGCAGTTCTTC

d_call: -
j_call: TRBJ1-5
v_call: TRBV28
clone_size: -
cdr3_aa: CASSLADYSNQPQHF
cdr3_nt: TGTGCCAGCAGTTTAGCAGATTATAGCAATCAGCCCCAGCATTTT

d_call: TRBD1
j_call: TRBJ1-1
v_call: TRBV7-3
clone_size: -
cdr3_aa: CASSLDRGRNTEAFF
cdr3_nt: TGTGCCAGCAGCTTGGACAGGGGTAGGAACACTGAAGCTTTCTTT

d_call: -
j_call: TRBJ1-2
v_call: TRBV10-3
clone_size: -
cdr3_aa: CAISEGGGYTF
cdr3_nt: TGTGCCATCAGTGAAGGAGGTGGCTACACCTTC

d_call: TRBD1
j_call: TRBJ1-1
v_call: TRBV5-4
clone_size: -
cdr3_aa: CASRGTGSMNTEAFF
cdr3_nt: TGTGCCAGCAGAGGGACAGGGAGTATGAACACTGAAGCTTTCTTT

d_call: -
j_call: TRBJ2-6
v_call: TRBV5-4
clone_size: -
cdr3_aa: CASSPVGGTGSGANGLTF
cdr3_nt: TGTGCCAGCAGCCCTGTCGGTGGCACAGGGTCTGGGGCCAACGGCCTGACTTTC

d_call: TRBD1
j_call: TRBJ1-1
v_call: TRBV7-9
clone_size: -
cdr3_aa: CSSRSTGTVNTEAFF
cdr3_nt: TGTTCCAGCAGATCGACCGGGACAGTGAACACTGAAGCTTTCTTT

d_call: -
j_call: TRBJ2-5
v_call: TRBV2
clone_size: -
cdr3_aa: CASREELRRETQYF
cdr3_nt: TGTGCCAGCAGAGAAGAGCTACGCCGCGAGACCCAGTACTTC

d_call: -
j_call: TRBJ2-1
v_call: TRBV10-3
clone_size: -
cdr3_aa: CAISAQYNEQFF
cdr3_nt: TGTGCCATCAGTGCCCAGTACAATGAGCAGTTCTTC

d_call: -
j_call: TRBJ1-5
v_call: TRBV28
clone_size: -
cdr3_aa: CASSPLAGAWGLYQPQHF
cdr3_nt: TGTGCCAGCAGCCCCTTGGCAGGGGCTTGGGGCCTGTATCAGCCCCAGCATTTT